This T cell receptor beta chain was sequenced in a study of blood T cell repertoires in COVID-19 (dated by TCRdb to about 2020). For the wider study: Samples from collaborators originated in the United States, Italy and Spain and spanned both the acute and convalescent phases of COVID-19. The prospective study material was composed of cDNA or gDNA derived from T cells, B-cell-depleted T cells, or PBMCs. Subjects who had been exposed to COVID-19, were actively infected with it, or had recovered from it provided the deeply sampled blood TCRbeta repertoires that made up the dataset. The repertoires were made available in a free public database intended to serve as a resource for research on the immune response to SARS-CoV-2. The samples were drawn from two sources: the first 160 participants of the ongoing ImmuneRACE study, and fewer than 1,500 subjects contributed by 6 global collaborators. Sample metadata almost always included a de-identified subject ID, COVID-19 status, age in years and sex. Where HLA class I and class II types were available, the types were taken from metadata supplied by the sample provider, not from assay-based typing. Study-wide conclusions, independent of this receptor: How much clinical and demographic metadata was included differed by source and by participant, and the metadata was provided uncurated.

The CDR1 and CDR2 encoded by the germline V gene are SGHRS and YFSETQ. V is pared back by 2 bases and J by 4 bases, with 9 bases lying between the germline termini. There are 13 amino acids in the CDR3, from cysteine to phenylalanine inclusive. This entry keeps only the CDR3 DNA: 39 bases, framed from base 1. Enrolling through a virtual design, the prospective study's participants ranged in age from roughly 18 to 95 years and lived across about two dozen United States geographic areas. In the prospective study, cohorts were assigned on the basis of participant-reported clinical history obtained from a screening survey and a study questionnaire. Exposed participants had been in contact, within 2 weeks of entering the study, with a person who had a PCR-confirmed or clinician-diagnosed case of COVID-19. Mobile phlebotomists in the prospective study collected whole blood, serum and a nasopharyngeal or oropharyngeal swab from every participant. Prospective study participants could optionally give additional blood draws and questionnaires over an approximately 2-month period. Before DNA extraction, prospective study blood samples were shipped either frozen or at room temperature.

TCRbeta CDR3 regions were amplified from genomic DNA using the immunoSEQ Assay, a bias-controlled multiplex PCR. In the authors' own workflow: Nucleated cell counts per sample were estimated from amplification of reference gene primers within the assay. To quantify the absolute abundance of each unique TCRbeta CDR3 rearrangement, sequence reads were collapsed and filtered. Productive Simpson clonality was computed per sample as the square root of Simpson's diversity index over productive rearrangements. Drawn from immuneACCESS, this table holds only the in-frame rearrangements with V and J called that TCRdb kept. Clones are partly lost; checked studies trace under half to an unresolved V gene and leave the rest unexplained. The V and J calls and the clone size are those of that table, but D and trimming were determined from the DNA. This sample gives approximately 340,000 clones in total; 90% to 95% of them show up just once. Clones ranked in the top ten supply around 0.86% of the sample.

Of note for this clone: Its antigen is unknown. No much larger clone exists at a distance of one base, and base qualities are not known.

Here the chain combines TRBV5-1 and TRBJ1-2; a tentative D match to TRBD1 spans 5 bases. Sequencing used PBMCs or T cells enriched from blood (not recorded which). This receptor was identified in a middle-aged woman who had been exposed to COVID-19. The DNA is as follows: TGCGCCAGCAGCTTTTATCAGGGCTATGGCTACACCTTC. Protein translation: CASSFYQGYGYTF.